This T cell receptor (beta chain) was recorded in a study of regulatory T cells in long-lasting Graves disease. General study results and limits: The analysis examined peripheral blood only and excluded thyroid tissue.

This clonotype was picked up one time. Antigen specificity is unknown. Both iRepertoire HTBI primers and Arm-PCR of CDR3 regions were used to build the TCR beta libraries. A single record per CDR3 protein comes from TCRdb applying MiXCR to the multiplex PCR reads. The repertoire consists of around 450,000 distinct CDR3 sequences, with roughly 21% occurring once and the leading ten covering less than 9%. In germline, CDR1 is MDHEN, CDR2 SYDVKM. The CDR3 length is 15 residues. The germline V and J ends were trimmed by 5 bases and 0 bases, with 11 bases remaining between them. Time point in this sample: persistent/refractory GD, antithyroid drugs over 5 years with positive TRAb. From PBMCs, RNA was extracted and then used to make the TCR library. An endocrinology department in Xi'an, China, recruited the patients.

The TCR sequence derives from a female donor with Graves disease. The genes are TRBV28 and TRBJ2-1, with no clear D. Sequencing used peripheral blood mononuclear cells (PBMCs), obtained when the disease was refractory, from a patient treated with antithyroid drugs. The CDR3 coding sequence is TGTGCCAGCAGTCTCGACTTAAGCTCCTACAATGAGCAGTTCTTC. Encoded protein: CASSLDLSSYNEQFF.